Listed below are T cell receptor beta chains from one sample, sequenced in a study of T cell changes during pregnancy in multiple sclerosis. Here immunoSEQ multiplex PCR was the method, and the copy in TCRdb shows in-frame clones only, minus some. The sample carries about 36,000 clones, 91% recorded once. The material was CD4+ T cells from peripheral blood mononuclear cells, obtained in the second trimester of pregnancy. The receptors here all came from a female donor in good health, enrolled as a control in a pregnancy study. The CDR3 runs from the conserved cysteine through the conserved F or W. Fields, in order: clone size, V gene, D gene, J gene, CDR3 protein, CDR3 DNA. The D gene is left open where the match is weak. Clone size appears in some rows only: once, few, many, or a class for an expanded clone.

few	TRBV25-1	TRBD2	TRBJ2-1	CASSEFGTTYNEQFF	TGTGCCAGCAGTGAATTCGGGACTACCTACAATGAGCAGTTCTTC
-	TRBV10-3	TRBD1	TRBJ1-4	CAARTGENEKLFF	TGTGCCGCCCGGACAGGGGAGAATGAAAAACTGTTTTTT
-	TRBV6-4	TRBD2	TRBJ2-5	CASSEAGGQETQYF	TGTGCCAGCAGTGAAGCGGGAGGGCAAGAGACCCAGTACTTC
-	TRBV18	-	TRBJ1-5	CASSPVGGARSNQPQHF	TGTGCCAGCTCACCTGTAGGGGGGGCTCGGAGCAATCAGCCCCAGCATTTT
-	TRBV19	-	TRBJ1-5	CASNTGIGGGLYSNQPQHF	TGTGCCAGTAACACAGGGATCGGTGGGGGTTTGTATAGCAATCAGCCCCAGCATTTT
-	TRBV13	-	TRBJ1-1	CASSLGGRNTEAFF	TGTGCCAGCAGCTTAGGAGGGAGGAACACTGAAGCTTTCTTT
-	TRBV29-1	TRBD2	TRBJ2-1	CSDRRGLANEQFF	TGCAGCGACCGCCGGGGACTAGCTAATGAGCAGTTCTTC
-	TRBV7-6	-	TRBJ1-5	CASSLQSGSNQPQHF	TGTGCCAGCAGCTTACAATCAGGGAGCAATCAGCCCCAGCATTTT
-	TRBV27	-	TRBJ2-7	CASSLGPLPGEQYF	TGTGCCAGCAGTTTAGGCCCCCTCCCGGGCGAGCAGTACTTC
-	TRBV4-1	TRBD2	TRBJ2-1	CASSQDRTSQEFF	TGCGCCAGCAGCCAAGACCGGACTAGCCAGGAGTTCTTC
-	TRBV9	-	TRBJ2-3	CASSVRGPTDTQYF	TGTGCCAGCAGCGTACGCGGCCCCACAGATACGCAGTATTTT
-	TRBV28	-	TRBJ2-1	CASSLNDREQFF	TGTGCCAGCAGTTTAAACGACAGGGAGCAGTTCTTC
-	TRBV5-4	TRBD1	TRBJ1-4	CASSARTGANEKLFF	TGTGCCAGCAGCGCTAGGACAGGGGCTAATGAAAAACTGTTTTTT
-	TRBV19	-	TRBJ2-5	CASSTQQGTKETQYF	TGTGCCAGTAGTACTCAACAGGGAACGAAAGAGACCCAGTACTTC
-	TRBV6-5	-	TRBJ1-4	CASSYGLSRQVKKLFF	TGTGCCAGCAGTTACGGATTATCCCGACAGGTGAAAAAACTGTTTTTT